This entry features one T cell receptor (beta chain) sequence. Its target is not known. A far more abundant clone sits one base away, making this likely a read error. Participating donors were healthy, HIV-negative adults free of recent acute infections or vaccinations. The study ran the assay at deep level. Several immunoSEQ plates received, in even portions, the genomic DNA of each subset. The assay was immunoSEQ multiplex PCR, and TCRdb's table has in-frame clones only and misses some. The sample shows a few hundred thousand clones, around 77% of them seen only once. The data stem from a study of shared clonotypes between healthy human individuals. Study conclusions and caveats: Collection of samples was limited to blood; tissue repertoires likely differ.

Germline V gives CDR1 MNHEY, CDR2 SVGAGI. The CDR3 totals 14 residues. The clonotype originates from a woman in her forties in good health. Some clones in this sample may be carry-over from other donors' samples. The sample comprised PBMCs. The gene calls are TRBV6-5 and TRBJ1-1, with D uncertain. The CDR3 reads CASSYSTTGVEASF. The CDR3 nucleotides are TGTGCCAGCAGTTACTCGACAACTGGGGTCGAAGCTTCCTTT.